This T cell receptor (beta chain) was recorded in a study of CD8+ T cells in alopecia areata. General study findings and limits: Possibly because of HLA-related factors, TCR sharing was less clear across patients than in mice.

Germline-derived CDR1 and CDR2 are SEHNR and FQNEAQ (reference sequence). V was cut by 8 bases and J by 2 bases, with 10 bases left in between. The CDR3 is 12 amino acids. Isolation of CD4+ and CD8+ T cells from PBMCs was achieved by sorting. This clone was detected only a few times. Its antigen is not identified. RNA extraction and reverse transcription yielded cDNA as sequencing template. The table came from immunoSEQ multiplex PCR; TCRdb's copy has only in-frame clones and leaves some out. This repertoire shows approximately 58,000 clones, around 47% found once; its top ten account for just over 50%.

The TCR comes from a human donor with alopecia areata. The rearrangement joins TRBV7-9 to TRBJ2-7; the D gene is possibly TRBD2 (6 bases). Sequenced sample: NKG2D-low CD8+ T cells sorted from blood. CDR3 nucleotide sequence: TGTGCCAGCGGTGCGGGACCCTACGAGCAGTACTTC. It yields the protein CASGAGPYEQYF.